This T cell receptor beta chain was recovered during a study of blood T cell repertoires in COVID-19. Study in general: PBMCs, B-cell-depleted T cells, or T cells provided the cDNA or gDNA that made up the material.

The table came from immunoSEQ multiplex PCR; TCRdb's copy has only in-frame clones and leaves some out. The table records 150,000 to 200,000 clones, 65% to 90% of them present only once. V lost 5 bases to trimming and J lost 4 bases; unmatched junction nucleotides: 6. The CDR3 is made up of 14 amino acids. Germline V CDR1 and CDR2: SNHLY, FYNNEI. The chain links TRBV2 to TRBJ2-7, with 9 bases aligning to TRBD1. Material: peripheral blood. This sequence was found in a man aged 55 to 70 with acute or convalescent COVID-19. In DNA form, the CDR3 reads TGTGCCAGCAGTTCTACAGGGGGCGGGTACGAGCAGTACTTC. It codes for CASSSTGGGYEQYF.